Shown below are 19 T cell receptor beta chains from a single sample sequenced in a study of blood T cell repertoires in COVID-19. The method was immunoSEQ multiplex PCR; TCRdb's version includes in-frame clones alone and lacks a portion of them. The data show tens of thousands of clones, roughly 89% seen once. Sequenced input: peripheral blood. These receptors were obtained from a woman of 80 years or more with active or convalescent COVID-19.

The CDR3 loop reads CASRLKETQYF. The CDR3 DNA follows: TGTGCCAGCAGGCTAAAAGAGACCCAGTACTTC. The genes are TRBV6-5 and TRBJ2-5; D uncertain. Trimming shortened V by 6 bases and J by 3 bases, and 5 bases separated the two germline ends. CDR3 size: 11 residues. Germline V gene sequence: CDR1 MNHEY, CDR2 SVGAGI.

This chain uses TRBV5-1 with TRBJ2-7; 10 bases align to TRBD1. V lost 3 bases to trimming and J lost 7 bases; unmatched junction nucleotides: 13. Germline CDR1 SGHRS, CDR2 YFSETQ. The CDR3 is made up of 16 amino acids. The CDR3 bases are TGCGCCAGCAGCTCAGCCCGGGACAGGGGACCGTGGGAGCAGTACTTC. Amino acid sequence: CASSSARDRGPWEQYF.

The chain has TRBV7-2 and TRBJ2-3; 16 positions match TRBD2. CDR3 size: 17 residues. V was pared by 3 bases and J by 8 bases, with 8 bases of the junction left unmatched. Germline-derived CDR1 and CDR2 are SGHTA and FQGNSA. The DNA of the CDR3 is TGTGCCAGCAGCTTCGTGGGGACTAGCGGGAGGGCCGGTACGCAGTATTTT. Protein product: CASSFVGTSGRAGTQYF.

The V and J genes are TRBV6-2 or TRBV6-3 and TRBJ2-6; D ambiguous. Trimming left V 2 bases short and J 0 bases short, with 5 bases between. This CDR3 comprises 15 residues. Germline-derived CDR1 and CDR2 are MNHEY and SVGEGT. CDR3 nucleotide sequence: TGTGCCAGCAGTTACAGCCCCTCTGGGGCCAACGTCCTGACTTTC. It is translated as CASSYSPSGANVLTF.

The chain joins TRBV7-8 to TRBJ1-5; no reliable D call. This CDR3 has 13 residues. Germline assignment: CDR1 SGHVS and CDR2 FQNEAQ. V lost 1 base to trimming and J lost 11 bases, with 12 bases between them. The CDR3 loop is CASSLEAAWSQHF. The CDR3 coding sequence is TGTGCCAGCAGCTTAGAGGCGGCATGGTCCCAGCATTTT.

J is TRBJ2-3 and V is TRBV10-3; TRBD1 is a possible D gene (5 bases). This CDR3 is 14 amino acids long. CDR1 is ENHRY and CDR2 is SYGVKD in the germline V gene. The V and J ends lost 5 bases and 5 bases respectively, with 14 bases between them. CDR3 sequence reads: CAISSRVKGDTQYF. In DNA, the CDR3 is TGTGCCATCAGTTCCAGGGTAAAGGGAGATACGCAGTATTTT.

This clone came up once. This sequence joins TRBV28 and TRBJ1-2, with 8 positions matching TRBD1. The V gene's germline CDR1 is MDHEN and CDR2 SYDVKM. The CDR3 spans 15 residues. V lost 5 bases and J lost 8; bases outside the gene matches: 13. As DNA, the CDR3 is TGTGCCAGCAGTGGGACTACAGGGGGAAGAAGGGGCTACACCTTC. This codes for CASSGTTGGRRGYTF.

The rearrangement joins TRBV7-9 to TRBJ2-7; TRBD2 matches at 8 bases. The germline V gene encodes CDR1 SEHNR and CDR2 FQNEAQ (reference sequence). After removal of 5 bases from V and 7 bases from J, the junction contained 7 bases not matched to a gene. This CDR3 spans 13 amino acids. CDR3 loop: CASSRSGGGEQYF. The CDR3 DNA follows: TGTGCCAGCAGCAGGAGCGGGGGAGGTGAGCAGTACTTC.

The chain employs TRBV5-4 and TRBJ1-1, with 8 positions matching TRBD1. V trimming: 3 bases; J trimming: 1 base; junction bases outside the gene matches: 2. Germline values: CDR1 SGHNT, CDR2 YYREEE (reference sequence). This CDR3 has 14 residues. The CDR3 DNA reads as TGTGCCAGCAGCTCCAGGGGGCCGAACACTGAAGCTTTCTTT. Protein sequence: CASSSRGPNTEAFF.

This chain uses TRBV5-1 with TRBJ2-2; the D gene is possibly TRBD1 (6 bases). Germline V gives CDR1 SGHRS, CDR2 YFSETQ. The V end lost 3 bases, the J end lost 6 bases, and 12 bases lay between the germline ends. This CDR3 has 14 amino acids. The CDR3: CASSSHRDAGELFF. The CDR3 nucleotides are TGCGCCAGCAGCTCCCACAGGGACGCCGGGGAGCTGTTTTTT. Using reference TRBV5-1 and TRBJ2-2 for the parts outside the CDR3, the full variable domain is KAGVTQTPRYLIKTRGQQVTLSCSPISGHRSVSWYQQTPGQGLQFLFEYFSETQRNKGNFPGRFSGRQFSNSRSEMNVSTLELGDSALYLCASSSHRDAGELFFGEGSRLTVL.

As regards this clone: Relative to the germline gene, one junction end is altered; a read error may explain this. This sequence joins TRBV5-1 and TRBJ2-4; the match to TRBD1 covers 10 bases. Germline CDR1 is SGHRS and CDR2 is YFSETQ. This CDR3 is built from 15 residues. Here the CDR3 reads CASSQPGTGVLRLNF. CDR3 DNA: TGCGCCAGCAGTCAACCCGGGACAGGGGTCCTCCGATTGAACTTC.

The rearrangement joins TRBV7-2 to TRBJ2-1, with unresolved D. Trimming cost V 1 base and J 12 bases, with 10 bases left between them. Germline CDR1 reads SGHTA; CDR2 reads FQGNSA. The CDR3 is 12 residues long. CDR3 coding DNA: TGTGCCAGCAGCTTAGAATCCTACTGGCAGTTCTTC. Its translation: CASSLESYWQFF.

This clone occurred once. This chain connects TRBV24-1 to TRBJ2-1; TRBD2 matches 12 bases. The CDR3 is made up of 17 amino acids. With V trimmed by 3 bases and J by 2 bases, 4 bases remained unmatched. Germline loops: CDR1 KGHDR, CDR2 SFDVKD. The CDR3 here is CATSDPGLAGPYNEQFF. The CDR3 nucleotides read TGTGCCACCAGTGATCCAGGACTAGCGGGGCCCTACAATGAGCAGTTCTTC.

This clone was detected only a few times. The chain joins TRBV5-6 to TRBJ2-7, with TRBD2 matching over 7 bases. The germline V gene has CDR1 SGHDT and CDR2 YYEEEE. This CDR3 region has 15 residues. J was trimmed by 1 base and V by 0 bases; bases with no gene match: 4. CDR3 nucleotides: TGTGCCAGCAGCTTGGCTGGACTAGGTTCCTACGAGCAGTACTTC. Protein product: CASSLAGLGSYEQYF.

This sequence joins TRBV5-5 and TRBJ2-5; D is undetermined. Germline loops: CDR1 SGHKS, CDR2 YYEKEE (reference sequence). V lost 4 bases and J 5 bases, leaving 9 bases between the germline ends. The CDR3 is 12 residues long. The CDR3 DNA reads TGTGCCAGCAGCCTTGCGGCTGAGACCCAGTACTTC. It specifies CASSLAAETQYF.

By frequency in the sample, this clone is medium-sized. This sequence joins TRBV3-1 (or the pseudogene TRBV3-2) and TRBJ1-2, with TRBD1 matching over 9 bases. CDR1 is LGHDT, CDR2 YNNKEL, per germline (reference sequence). The CDR3 sequence is 16 residues long. V lost 0 bases to trimming and J lost 2 bases; unmatched junction nucleotides: 4. The DNA for the CDR3 is TGTGCCAGCAGCCAAGAATGGGGACAGGGAAACTATGGCTACACCTTC. Encoded protein: CASSQEWGQGNYGYTF.

The J gene is TRBJ2-7, the V gene TRBV25-1; D may be TRBD2 (5 bases). The germline V gene has CDR1 MGHDK and CDR2 SYGVNS. V gave up 5 bases and J gave up 0 bases, with 14 bases separating them. The CDR3 loop spans 15 amino acids. CDR3 amino acids: CASSFSGRASYEQYF. In DNA form, the CDR3 reads TGTGCCAGCAGTTTTTCGGGAAGGGCCTCCTACGAGCAGTACTTC.

The chain joins TRBV6-5 to TRBJ2-7, with 9 bases identical to TRBD1. Germline assignment: CDR1 MNHEY and CDR2 SVGAGI. The V gene end was trimmed by 0 bases and the J gene end by 2 bases; junction bases not matched to a gene: 2. This CDR3 has 15 residues. The CDR3 here is CASSYSYRGPYEQYF. CDR3 in DNA: TGTGCCAGCAGTTACTCTTACAGGGGGCCCTACGAGCAGTACTTC.

This chain uses TRBV5-1 with TRBJ2-3; TRBD1 agrees at 8 bases. This CDR3 is built from 13 residues. Per germline, CDR1 SGHRS and CDR2 YFSETQ. Trimming took 5 bases from V and 1 from J; bases not matched to a gene: 0. CDR3 DNA: TGCGCCAGCAGGGACAGGGGCACAGATACGCAGTATTTT. It is translated as CASRDRGTDTQYF.